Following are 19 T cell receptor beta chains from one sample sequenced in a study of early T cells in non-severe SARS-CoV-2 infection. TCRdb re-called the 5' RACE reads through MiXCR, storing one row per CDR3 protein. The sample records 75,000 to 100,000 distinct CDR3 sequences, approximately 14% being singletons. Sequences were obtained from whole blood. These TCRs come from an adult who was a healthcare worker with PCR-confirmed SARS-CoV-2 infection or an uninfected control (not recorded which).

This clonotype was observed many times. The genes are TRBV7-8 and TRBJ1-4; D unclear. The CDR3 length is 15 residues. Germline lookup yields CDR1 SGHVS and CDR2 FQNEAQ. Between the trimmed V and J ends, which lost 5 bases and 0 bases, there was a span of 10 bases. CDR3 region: CASSLKRATNEKLFF. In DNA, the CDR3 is TGTGCCAGCAGCCTAAAGCGGGCAACTAATGAAAAACTGTTTTTT.

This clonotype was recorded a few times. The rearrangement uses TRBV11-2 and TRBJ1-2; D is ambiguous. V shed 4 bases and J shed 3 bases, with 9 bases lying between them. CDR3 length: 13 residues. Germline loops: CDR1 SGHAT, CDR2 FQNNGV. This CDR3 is CASSSGEDYGYTF. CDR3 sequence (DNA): TGTGCCAGCAGCTCCGGGGAAGACTATGGCTACACCTTC.

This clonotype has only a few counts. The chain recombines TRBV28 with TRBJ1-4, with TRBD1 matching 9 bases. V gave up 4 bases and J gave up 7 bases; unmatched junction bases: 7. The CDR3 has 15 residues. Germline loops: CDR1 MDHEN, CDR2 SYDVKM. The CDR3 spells CASSSWTGVVEKLFF. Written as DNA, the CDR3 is TGTGCCAGCAGTTCCTGGACAGGGGTCGTTGAAAAACTGTTTTTT.

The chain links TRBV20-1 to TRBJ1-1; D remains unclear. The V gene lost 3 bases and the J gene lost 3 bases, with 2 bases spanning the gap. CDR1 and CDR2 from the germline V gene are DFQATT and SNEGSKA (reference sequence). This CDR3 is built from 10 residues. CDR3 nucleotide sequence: TGCAGTGCTAGGGACACTGAAGCTTTCTTT. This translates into CSARDTEAFF.

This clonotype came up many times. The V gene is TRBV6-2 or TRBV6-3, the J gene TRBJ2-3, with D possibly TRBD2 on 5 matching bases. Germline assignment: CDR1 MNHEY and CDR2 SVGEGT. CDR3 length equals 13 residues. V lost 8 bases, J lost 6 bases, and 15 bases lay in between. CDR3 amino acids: CASGPTLADTQYF. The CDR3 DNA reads TGTGCCAGCGGACCCACCTTAGCGGATACGCAGTATTTT.

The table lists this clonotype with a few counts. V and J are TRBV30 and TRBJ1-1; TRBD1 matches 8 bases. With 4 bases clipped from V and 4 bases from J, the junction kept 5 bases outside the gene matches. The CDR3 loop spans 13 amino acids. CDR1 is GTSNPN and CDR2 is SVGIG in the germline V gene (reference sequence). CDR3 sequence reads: CAWTRQGATEAFF. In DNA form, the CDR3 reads TGTGCCTGGACTCGGCAGGGGGCCACTGAAGCTTTCTTT.

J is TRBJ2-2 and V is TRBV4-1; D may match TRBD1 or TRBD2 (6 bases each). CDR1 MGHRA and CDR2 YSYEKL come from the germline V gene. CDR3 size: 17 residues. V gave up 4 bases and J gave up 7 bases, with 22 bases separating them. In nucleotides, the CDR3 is TGCGCCAGCAGCCCTGCTGTTCCGGGGGCGGGGAACGGGGAGCTGTTTTTT. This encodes CASSPAVPGAGNGELFF.

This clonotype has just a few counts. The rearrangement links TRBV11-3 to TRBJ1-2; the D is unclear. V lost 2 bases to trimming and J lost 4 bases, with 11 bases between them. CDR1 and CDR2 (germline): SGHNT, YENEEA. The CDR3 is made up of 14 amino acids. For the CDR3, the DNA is TGTGCCAGCAGCTTAATGGGCCTTGGCTATGGCTACACCTTC. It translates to CASSLMGLGYGYTF.

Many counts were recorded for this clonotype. The CDR3 loop reads CASRRIWAGPYTQYF. The CDR3 DNA is TGTGCCAGCAGGCGCATTTGGGCAGGGCCTTATACGCAGTATTTT. The chain is built from TRBV27 and TRBJ2-3; possible D gene TRBD1, 5 bases. The CDR3 is made up of 15 amino acids. V lost 6 bases, J lost 7 bases, and 20 bases lay in between. CDR1 is MNHEY, CDR2 SMNVEV, per germline (reference sequence).

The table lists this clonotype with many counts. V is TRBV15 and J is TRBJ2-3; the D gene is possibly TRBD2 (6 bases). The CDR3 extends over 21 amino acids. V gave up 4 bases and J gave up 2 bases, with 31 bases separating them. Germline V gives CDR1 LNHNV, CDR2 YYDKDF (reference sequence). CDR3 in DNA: TGTGCCACCAGCACTATACATCGGGACTTTGGAAGAAAGGGTACCACAGATACGCAGTATTTT. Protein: CATSTIHRDFGRKGTTDTQYF.

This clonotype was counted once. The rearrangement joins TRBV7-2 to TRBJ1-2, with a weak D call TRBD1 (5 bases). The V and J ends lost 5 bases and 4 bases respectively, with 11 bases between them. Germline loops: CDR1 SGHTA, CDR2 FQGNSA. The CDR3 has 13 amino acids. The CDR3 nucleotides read TGTGCCAGCAGCCCTGACAGTCCCTATGGCTACACCTTC. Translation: CASSPDSPYGYTF.

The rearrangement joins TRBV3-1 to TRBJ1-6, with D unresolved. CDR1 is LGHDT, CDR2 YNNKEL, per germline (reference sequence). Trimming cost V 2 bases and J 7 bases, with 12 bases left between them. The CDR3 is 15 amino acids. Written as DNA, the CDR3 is TGTGCCAGCAGCCAACGATCCCTCGGGAATTCACCCCTCCACTTT. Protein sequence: CASSQRSLGNSPLHF.

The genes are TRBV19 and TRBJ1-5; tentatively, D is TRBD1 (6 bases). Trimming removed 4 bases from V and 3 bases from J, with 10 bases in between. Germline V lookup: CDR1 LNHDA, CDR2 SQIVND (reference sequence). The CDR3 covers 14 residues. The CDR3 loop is CASSSHRANQPQHF. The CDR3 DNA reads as TGTGCCAGTAGTAGCCACAGGGCCAATCAGCCCCAGCATTTT.

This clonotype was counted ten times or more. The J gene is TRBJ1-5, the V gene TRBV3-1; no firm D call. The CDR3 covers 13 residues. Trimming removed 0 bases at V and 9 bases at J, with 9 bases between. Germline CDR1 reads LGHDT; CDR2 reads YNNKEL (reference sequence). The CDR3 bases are TGTGCCAGCAGCCAAGAAATCCGGGGGCCCCAGCATTTT. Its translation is CASSQEIRGPQHF.

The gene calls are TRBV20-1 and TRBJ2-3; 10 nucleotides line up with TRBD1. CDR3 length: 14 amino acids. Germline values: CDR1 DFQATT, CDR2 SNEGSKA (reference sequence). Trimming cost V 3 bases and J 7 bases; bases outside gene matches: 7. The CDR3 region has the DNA TGCAGTGCTAGGCCGACAGGGGGCTCACATACGCAGTATTTT. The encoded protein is CSARPTGGSHTQYF.

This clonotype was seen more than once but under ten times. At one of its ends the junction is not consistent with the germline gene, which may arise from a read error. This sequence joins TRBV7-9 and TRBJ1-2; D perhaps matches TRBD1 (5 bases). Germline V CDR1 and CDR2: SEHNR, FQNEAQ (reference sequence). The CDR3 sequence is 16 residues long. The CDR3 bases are TGTGCCAGCAGCTTAAATGGATACAGGTCCACTTCCGCTGCCTCCTTC. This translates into CASSLNGYRSTSAASF.

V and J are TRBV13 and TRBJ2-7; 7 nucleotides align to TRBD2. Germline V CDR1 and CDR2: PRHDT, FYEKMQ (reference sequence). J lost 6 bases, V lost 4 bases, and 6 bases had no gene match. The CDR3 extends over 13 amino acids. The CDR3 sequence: CASSSKGGVEQYV. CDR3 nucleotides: TGTGCCAGCAGCTCAAAGGGAGGGGTCGAGCAGTACGTC.

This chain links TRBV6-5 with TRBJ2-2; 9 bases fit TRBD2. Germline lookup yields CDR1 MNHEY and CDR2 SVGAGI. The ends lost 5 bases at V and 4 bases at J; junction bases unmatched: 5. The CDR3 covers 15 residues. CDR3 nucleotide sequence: TGTGCCAGCAGTATCAGCGGGGGGTCCACCGGGGAGCTGTTTTTT. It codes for CASSISGGSTGELFF.

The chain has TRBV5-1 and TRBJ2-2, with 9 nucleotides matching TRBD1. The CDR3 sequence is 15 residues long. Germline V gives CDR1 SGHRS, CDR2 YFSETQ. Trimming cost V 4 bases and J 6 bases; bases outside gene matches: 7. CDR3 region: CASSPGQGFAGELFF. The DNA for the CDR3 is TGCGCCAGCAGCCCGGGACAGGGATTCGCCGGGGAGCTGTTTTTT.